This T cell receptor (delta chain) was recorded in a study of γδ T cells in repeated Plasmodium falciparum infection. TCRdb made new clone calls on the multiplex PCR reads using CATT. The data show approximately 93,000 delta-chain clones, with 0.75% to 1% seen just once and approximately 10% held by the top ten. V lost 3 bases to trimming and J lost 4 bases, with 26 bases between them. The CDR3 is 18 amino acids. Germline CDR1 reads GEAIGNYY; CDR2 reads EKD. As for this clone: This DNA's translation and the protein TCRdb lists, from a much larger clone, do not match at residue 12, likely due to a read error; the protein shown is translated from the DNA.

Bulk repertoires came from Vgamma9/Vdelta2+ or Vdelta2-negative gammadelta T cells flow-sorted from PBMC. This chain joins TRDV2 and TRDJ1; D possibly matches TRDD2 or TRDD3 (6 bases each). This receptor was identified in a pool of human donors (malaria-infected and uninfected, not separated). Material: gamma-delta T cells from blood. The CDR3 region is CACDQMAFPGDWSDKLIF. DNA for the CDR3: TGTGCCTGTGACCAAATGGCCTTCCCGGGGGACTGGAGCGATAAACTCATCTTT.